This T cell receptor beta chain came from a study of cytomegalovirus exposure and HLA in healthy donors. PCR involved 60 Vbeta and 13 Jbeta primers. Only in-frame clones appear in the TCRdb table, and some are missing; sequencing was by immunoSEQ multiplex PCR. This sample carries 70,000 to 75,000 clones, with approximately 3.6% going to the ten biggest clones. General study results and limits: Evidence from a later analysis indicated that most CMV-associated TCR beta chains looked HLA-restricted. Being indistinguishable, some V segments were excluded, TRBV6-2 and TRBV6-3 among them. Altogether, 150 to 200 TCR beta chains were recorded as cytomegalovirus-associated. Across donors, sequencing depth was assumed by presence/absence analyses to be roughly uniform.

With respect to this clone: Its antigen is currently unknown.

Germline V gene data show CDR1 as SGHNT and CDR2 as YYREEE (reference sequence). CDR3 length equals 13 residues. Losses at the gene ends were 4 bases for V and 6 bases for J; bases not matched to a gene: 7. The rearrangement links TRBV5-4 to TRBJ2-7, with TRBD1 matching 7 bases. This clonotype originated in a female donor in good health and CMV-seropositive. The sequenced sample consisted of PBMCs. CDR3: CASSGDRAPEQYF. As DNA, the CDR3 is TGTGCCAGCAGCGGTGACAGGGCACCCGAGCAGTACTTC. Drawing the rest from reference TRBV5-4 and TRBJ2-7, the complete variable domain is ETGVTQSPTHLIKTRGQQVTLRCSSQSGHNTVSWYQQALGQGPQFIFQYYREEENGRGNFPPRFSGLQFPNYSSELNVNALELDDSALYLCASSGDRAPEQYFGPGTRLTVT.